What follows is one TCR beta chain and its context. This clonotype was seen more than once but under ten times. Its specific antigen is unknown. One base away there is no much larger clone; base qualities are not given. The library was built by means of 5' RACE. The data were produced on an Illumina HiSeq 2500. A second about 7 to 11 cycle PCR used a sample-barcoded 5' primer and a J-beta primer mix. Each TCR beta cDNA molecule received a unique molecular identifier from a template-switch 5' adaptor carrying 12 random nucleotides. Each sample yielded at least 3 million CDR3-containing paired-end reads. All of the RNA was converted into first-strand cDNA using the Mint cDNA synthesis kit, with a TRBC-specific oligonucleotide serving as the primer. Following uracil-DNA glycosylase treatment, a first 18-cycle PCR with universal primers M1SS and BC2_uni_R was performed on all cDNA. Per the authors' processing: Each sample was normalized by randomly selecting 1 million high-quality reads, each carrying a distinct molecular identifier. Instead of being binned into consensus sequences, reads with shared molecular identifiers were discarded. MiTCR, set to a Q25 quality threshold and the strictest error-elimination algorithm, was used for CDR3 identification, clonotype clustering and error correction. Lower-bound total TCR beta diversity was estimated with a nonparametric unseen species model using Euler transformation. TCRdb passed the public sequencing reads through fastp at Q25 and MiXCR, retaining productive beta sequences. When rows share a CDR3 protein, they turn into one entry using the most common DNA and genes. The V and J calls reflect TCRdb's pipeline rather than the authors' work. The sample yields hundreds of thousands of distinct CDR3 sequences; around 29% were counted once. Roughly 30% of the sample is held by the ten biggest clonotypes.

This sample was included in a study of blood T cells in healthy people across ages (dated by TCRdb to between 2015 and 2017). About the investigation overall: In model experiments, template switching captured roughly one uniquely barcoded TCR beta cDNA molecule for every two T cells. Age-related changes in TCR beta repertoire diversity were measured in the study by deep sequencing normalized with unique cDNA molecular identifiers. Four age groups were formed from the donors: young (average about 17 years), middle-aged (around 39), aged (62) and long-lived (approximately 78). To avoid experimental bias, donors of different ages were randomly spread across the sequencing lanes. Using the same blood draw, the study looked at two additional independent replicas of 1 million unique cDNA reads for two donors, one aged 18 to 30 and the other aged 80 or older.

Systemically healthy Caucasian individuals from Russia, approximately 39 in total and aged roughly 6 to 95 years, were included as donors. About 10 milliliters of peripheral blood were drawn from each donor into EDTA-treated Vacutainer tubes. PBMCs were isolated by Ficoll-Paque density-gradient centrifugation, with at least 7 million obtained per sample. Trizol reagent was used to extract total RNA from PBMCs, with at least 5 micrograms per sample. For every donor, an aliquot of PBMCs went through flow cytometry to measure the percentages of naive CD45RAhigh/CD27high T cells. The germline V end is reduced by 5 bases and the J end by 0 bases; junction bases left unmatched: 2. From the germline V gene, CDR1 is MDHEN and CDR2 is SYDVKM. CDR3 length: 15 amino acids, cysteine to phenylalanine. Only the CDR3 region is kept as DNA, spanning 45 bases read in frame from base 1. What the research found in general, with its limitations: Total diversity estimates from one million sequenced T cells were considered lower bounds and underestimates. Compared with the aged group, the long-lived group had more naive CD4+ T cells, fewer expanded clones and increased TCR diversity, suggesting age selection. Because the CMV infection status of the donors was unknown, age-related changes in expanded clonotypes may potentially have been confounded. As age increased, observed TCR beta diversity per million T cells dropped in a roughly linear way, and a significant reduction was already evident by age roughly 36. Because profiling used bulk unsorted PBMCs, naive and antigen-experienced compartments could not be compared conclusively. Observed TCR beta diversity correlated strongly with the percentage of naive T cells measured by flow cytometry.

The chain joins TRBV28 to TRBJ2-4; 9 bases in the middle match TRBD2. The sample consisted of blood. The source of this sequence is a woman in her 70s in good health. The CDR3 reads CASSGGGGAKNIQYF. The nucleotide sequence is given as TGTGCCAGCAGTGGCGGGGGGGGAGCCAAAAACATTCAGTACTTC.